Included here is one T cell receptor (beta chain) sequence, with context. What it binds is unknown. Trimming cost V 5 bases and J 9 bases; bases outside gene matches: 22. Germline CDR1 SGHTA, CDR2 FQGNSA. The CDR3 has 18 residues. This sample is part of a study of T cell responses to AZD1222 COVID-19 vaccine. Findings and caveats of the study: Per reports, nearly half of all spike-specific TCRs target regions that are unmutated in variants. Donors were largely white British and mainly female; clonal diversity was possibly underestimated.

Profiled with immunoSEQ multiplex PCR; TCRdb holds only in-frame clones, not every one. The repertoire holds 150,000 to 180,000 clones, with 90% as singletons. Second-dose timings of about 4 or about 12 weeks were pooled. The sequences come from peripheral blood, collected 28 days after the second AZD1222 dose. The chain carries TRBV7-2 and TRBJ1-5, with TRBD1 matching over 7 bases. The TCR sequence derives from an adult who received the AZD1222 COVID-19 vaccine. This chain's CDR3 is CASSPQGPRTGASGPQHF. The CDR3 DNA is TGTGCCAGCAGCCCACAAGGCCCCCGGACAGGCGCTTCCGGGCCCCAGCATTTT.